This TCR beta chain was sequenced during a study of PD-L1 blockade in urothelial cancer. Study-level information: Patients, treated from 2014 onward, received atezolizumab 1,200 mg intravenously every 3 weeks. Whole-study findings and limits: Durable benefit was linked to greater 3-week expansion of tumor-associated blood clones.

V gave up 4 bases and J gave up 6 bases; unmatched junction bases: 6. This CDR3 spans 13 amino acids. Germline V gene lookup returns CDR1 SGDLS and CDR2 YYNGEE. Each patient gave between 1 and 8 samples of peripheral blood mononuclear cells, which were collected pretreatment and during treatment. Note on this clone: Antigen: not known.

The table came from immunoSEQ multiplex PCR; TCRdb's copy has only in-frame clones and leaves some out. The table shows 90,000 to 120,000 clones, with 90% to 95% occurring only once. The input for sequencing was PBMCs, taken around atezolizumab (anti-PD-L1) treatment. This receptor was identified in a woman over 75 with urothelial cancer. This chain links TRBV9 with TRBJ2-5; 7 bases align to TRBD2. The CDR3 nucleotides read TGTGCCAGCAGCCCCTTCGGGGGGAAGACCCAGTACTTC. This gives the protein CASSPFGGKTQYF.